This TCR beta chain was captured by sequencing in a study of cytomegalovirus exposure and HLA in healthy donors (dated by TCRdb to about 2017). Turning to the overall study: An earlier analysis of roughly 500 of the donors reported 276 Gb of sequence data and 100 million to 140 million unique TCR beta sequences from 150 million to 200 million T cells. About five DR-DQ haplotypes were treated as single units for association and clustering because of strong linkage in the cohort. Every repertoire in the discovery cohort had been generated on one and the same sequencing platform. About 300 gigabases of sequencing data and 70 million to 100 million unique TCR sequences made up an early release that covered about 640 HLA-typed donors. The number of typed donors differed by locus: 629-630 for A, B, C, DRB1 and DQB1; 522 for DQA1; 600 to 610 for DPA1; and about 450 for DPB1. The study was designed to test whether signatures of past pathogen exposure could be identified by cataloging public T cell receptors. A later genetic analysis took genome-wide SNP genotypes for about 65% of the 666 donors and used that subset as a discovery cohort. Donor age, sex, ethnicity and CMV serostatus were collected together with the repertoire data. To study patterns of TCR occurrence, a later analysis re-analyzed previously published TCR beta repertoires from 500 to 850 donors and added high-resolution HLA genotyping. To decide whether each TCR beta V gene segment behaved as functional or pseudogenic, an earlier analysis of fewer than 750 of the donors relied on high-throughput TCR beta sequencing. The study profiled the T cell repertoires of 550 to 700 subjects by immunosequencing and related them to cytomegalovirus serostatus. The study combined high-throughput TCR immunosequencing, statistical association of individual TCRs with disease status, and machine learning to predict cytomegalovirus infection status. Class I and class II HLA loci were covered by the typing at four-digit resolution. Of the roughly 400 genotyped donors, over 65% fell in the genetic ancestry cluster associated with self-reported Caucasian donors. Among roughly 370 genotyped donors of the cohort, an average of approximately 240,000 unique TCR beta nucleotide sequences were sequenced per donor, around a sixth of them non-productive. Along with the 666-subject first cohort, a separate validation cohort of roughly 110 different subjects was used. Rather than using new phenotypic data, the later analysis identified candidate immune exposures from TCR beta sequences and from how often those sequences occurred across donors. Paper-wide results and their limitations: An association between a missense DCLRE1C variant and V-gene and J-gene trimming of TCR beta chains was found in a later genetic analysis and replicated in an independent cohort. Several of the top co-occurrence clusters appeared to be linked to parvovirus B19, influenza, CMV and Epstein-Barr virus, according to a later analysis. Specific HLA alleles were associated with roughly 16,000 TCR beta sequences at a false discovery rate of 0.05 in a later analysis. In an earlier analysis of fewer than 750 of the donors, most TCR beta V segments were observed in productive rearrangements about 90% or about 30% of the time, broadly matching IMGT annotations. HLA typing was unavailable for some donors at each locus, so association tests used only the typed subset. The earlier analysis of nearly 600 of the donors excluded about 16 rarely observed V segments, including chromosome 9 orphons, because counts were too low. CMV serostatus was the only immune exposure information available for the cohort. Most TCR sequences were observed very rarely across donors, whereas some public TCRs were present in many individuals. A few of the identified cytomegalovirus-associated TCR beta chains were confirmed in vitro to be specific for cytomegalovirus antigens. A cluster of highly shared sequence variants was judged likely to represent a technical artifact of the sequencing pipeline. Roughly uniform sequencing depth across donors was assumed in presence/absence analyses, although this assumption may not hold. The authors suggested that the approach could potentially be extended to other disease states and immunological phenotypes. Compared with the roughly 600-donor mean, donors in an Asian-associated ancestry cluster had fewer N-insertions in productive TCRs, according to a later genetic analysis. Some IMGT-functional V segments, including TRBV6-2 and TRBV6-3, could not be told apart with the 87-base-pair reads, so those segments were excluded. In a later analysis, HLA-associated TCR beta chains were found to be more clonally expanded and to have lower generation probabilities than equally common non-associated chains. Correlated functional status among segregating V segments might reflect linkage disequilibrium, but an unknown experimental factor could not be ruled out. The study listed 164 TCR beta chains as associated with cytomegalovirus. The classifier was reported to diagnose cytomegalovirus status with high specificity and sensitivity in both the original cohort and the validation cohort. A later analysis found that most CMV-associated TCR beta chains appeared HLA-restricted, with HLA associations seemingly driven largely by CMV exposure. Only TCR beta chains were sequenced in this cohort, and the absence of alpha or paired-chain data limited detectable features. Strong co-occurrence of HLA alleles, especially DR and DQ, made assigning TCR associations to individual alleles difficult. A further reported finding was that TCR beta sequences accurately predicted the HLA-A and HLA-B alleles for most subjects in the first cohort. In a later analysis, the rate of TCR association differed among HLA loci, with DRB1 alleles having the most associated TCRs and HLA-C alleles having the fewest.

Note on this clone: Its antigen target is currently unknown. Per-nucleotide qualities are absent, and no much larger clonotype sits a single base away.

The cohort was made up of approximately 670 healthy bone marrow donors. At the time of sampling, all cohort members were nominally healthy, though unrecorded immune exposures were likely present. The donor was CMV seronegative and belonged to the group of around 400 seronegative cohort members. A peripheral blood sample was provided by each donor, and peripheral blood mononuclear cells were used for TCR beta sequencing. The Qiagen DNeasy Blood Extraction Kit was used to extract genomic DNA from the blood cell samples. CDR1 and CDR2 are drawn from the germline V gene: SGHTA, FQGTGA. CDR3 length: 15 amino acids, cysteine to phenylalanine. Only the CDR3 DNA is retained, 45 bases long and in frame from the first base. At the junction V is shortened by 2 bases and J by 2 bases; bases outside the gene matches: 3. Libraries were made using the immunoSEQ multiplex PCR assay. A mixture of 60 forward primers for TCR Vbeta segments and 13 reverse primers for TCR Jbeta segments was used in the multiplex PCR. The CDR3 region of rearranged TCR beta genes was amplified from genomic DNA by a multiplex PCR assay. The amplified TCR beta libraries were sequenced on the Illumina HiSeq System as 87-base-pair reads. Per the source publication's procedure: A later analysis tallied roughly 80 million unique TCR beta chains across the 650 to 750 repertoires, and approximately 11 million of those chains were shared by two or more donors. To remove PCR and sequencing errors, raw reads were error-corrected and collapsed into unique sequences using a nearest-neighbor algorithm that merged closely related sequences. CDR3 sequences were aligned to IMGT reference sequences to assign V, D and J gene segments. For a sequence to be retained, at least a six-nucleotide match to both a V gene segment and a J gene segment was required. A rearrangement counted as productive if the CDR3 had no stop codons and remained in frame with V and J, and every other rearrangement counted as non-productive. CDR3 was defined by IMGT convention, running from the second conserved V-encoded cysteine to the conserved J-encoded phenylalanine. Sequences without an unambiguous match to a single V gene segment were excluded from the earlier analysis of 450 to 650 of the donors. In an earlier analysis of about 590 of the donors, a V segment was called functional when productive rearrangements were above 56.7%, and segregating when the standard deviation between donors exceeded 5%. To diagnose cytomegalovirus status from the catalog of TCR beta chain sequences, a statistical classification framework was built. V and J gene assignment, in a later analysis, came from comparing TCR nucleotide sequences with IMGT/GENE-DB human TR gene sequences. A later analysis assigned CDR3 sequences and most-parsimonious VDJ recombination scenarios with the TCRdist pipeline. In a later analysis, each TCR beta chain was defined by its CDR3 amino acid sequence together with its V-gene family, and reads without a unique V-gene family were excluded. To address suspected cross-contamination and a sequencing artifact, a later analysis removed 550 to 750 highly shared, low-generation-probability nucleotide sequences. In a later analysis, a clonal expansion index was calculated for each public chain from normalized within-repertoire ranks of inferred template counts. In a later analysis, generation probabilities were computed with a VDJ recombination model fitted to out-of-frame rearrangements, and the resulting probabilities were checked against IGoR. In a later analysis, hypergeometric tests were used to score TCR-TCR, TCR-HLA and TCR-CMV co-occurrence, with a repertoire-size bias correction applied to TCR pairs. False discovery rates were estimated in a later analysis by permuting HLA or CMV assignments 20 times. A later analysis grouped co-occurring TCRs with DBSCAN, adding TCRdist sequence similarity when clustering within HLA-allele-positive subsets. Co-occurrence clustering excluded repertoires with fewer than 30,000 or more than 120,000 public chains, plus five with anomalous nucleotide sharing. TCRdb provides this immuneACCESS table in a form limited to in-frame rearrangements. Some clones are lacking; in checked studies, under half of them reflect an unresolved V gene, and why the rest are absent is not known. Clone size and V and J calls were adopted from that table, with D and trimming inferred from the DNA. The sample table contains roughly 150,000 clones; only one count was recorded for 75% to 80% of them. The top ten clonotypes cover about 0.66% of the sample.

This clonotype originated in a male donor in good health and CMV-seronegative. Source material: PBMCs. The chain uses TRBV7-3 and TRBJ2-7, with TRBD1 matching 10 junction bases. This receptor has the CDR3 CASSLGGQGAYEQYF. The DNA sequence is given as TGTGCCAGCAGCTTAGGCGGACAGGGGGCCTACGAGCAGTACTTC.